This TCR beta chain was identified during a study of vaccination effects on CD4 cells after COVID-19. As for the study in general: Antigen-specific CD4+ T cell clonotypes were called by their expansion after viral peptide-pool culture in ViraFEST.

Following 10 days of culture, CD4+ T cells were isolated. On days 3 and 7, fresh IL-2 medium replaced half the medium. Here immunoSEQ multiplex PCR was the method, and the copy in TCRdb shows in-frame clones only, minus some. The table shows approximately 37,000 clones, with about four fifths occurring only once. The germline V gene encodes CDR1 MNHEY and CDR2 SVGAGI. The germline V and J ends were trimmed by 7 bases and 0 bases, with 12 bases remaining between them. This CDR3 comprises 14 residues. To note about this clone: Antigen: not known.

The specimen comprised CD4+ T cells from PBMCs cultured without peptide, sampled before COVID-19 vaccination. The V and J genes are TRBV6-5 and TRBJ1-1; D remains unclear. This clonotype originated in a human donor who received a COVID-19 vaccine. Written as DNA, the CDR3 is TGTGCCAGCACCAAAGGCCGGCTGAACACTGAAGCTTTCTTT. This gives the protein CASTKGRLNTEAFF.